This is a list of T cell receptor beta chains from one sample in a study of naive and memory T cell subsets. TCRdb called the UMI-ligation and nested PCR reads again in MiXCR, with one record for every CDR3 protein. The sample lists some 9,700 distinct CDR3 sequences, roughly 5.5% occurring once. Sequencing used CD4+ TEMRA cells from blood. The receptors here all came from a human donor in good health. The CDR3 runs from the conserved cysteine through the conserved F or W. The D gene is left open where the match is weak. The listing skips clone size in some rows; elsewhere it reads once, few, many or a size class.

j_call	d_call	v_call	clone_size	cdr3_nt	cdr3_aa
TRBJ2-4	NA	TRBV7-2	many	TGTGCCAGCAGCTTTGGGGTAGCCAAAAACATTCAGTACTTC	CASSFGVAKNIQYF
TRBJ1-1	NA	TRBV12-3/TRBV12-4	NA	TGTGCCAGTGGAGAAGGGAACTGGGCTTTCTTT	CASGEGNWAFF
TRBJ2-1	TRBD2	TRBV9	medium-sized	TGTGCCAGCAGCCCAGGAGCGGGGGGCTTTTCCTACAATGAGCAGTTCTTC	CASSPGAGGFSYNEQFF
TRBJ1-1	NA	TRBV9	few	TGTGCCAGCAGTAGACAGCAGCACGACACTGAAGCTTTCTTT	CASSRQQHDTEAFF
TRBJ2-1	NA	TRBV12-3/TRBV12-4	many	TGTGCCAGCAGCCCCGGCAATGAGCAGTTCTTC	CASSPGNEQFF
TRBJ2-1	TRBD2	TRBV7-9	NA	TGTGCCAGCAGCCCGAAGCGGGAGCTCCTTTCCTACAATGAGCAGTTCTTC	CASSPKRELLSYNEQFF
TRBJ2-5	TRBD1	TRBV12-3/TRBV12-4	many	TGTGCCAGCATCGAAACGGACAGGGGAGAGACCCAGTACTTC	CASIETDRGETQYF
TRBJ1-1	NA	TRBV7-9	many	TGTGCCAGCAGCTTCAGTCAAGACACTGAAGCTTTCTTT	CASSFSQDTEAFF
TRBJ2-7	TRBD1	TRBV12-3/TRBV12-4	many	TGTGCCAGCAGTCGCAAAACAGGGGGCGAATCCTACGAGCAGTACTTC	CASSRKTGGESYEQYF
TRBJ2-3	TRBD2	TRBV4-2	many	TGTGCCAGCAGTTCGGCTGGGACTAGCGGGATGCGCACAGATACGCAGTATTTT	CASSSAGTSGMRTDTQYF
TRBJ2-6	TRBD2	TRBV27	few	TGTGCCAGCAGTTTACTAGCGAACGGGCGGGGGGTAGGGCCTCTCCTGACTTTC	CASSLLANGRGVGPLLTF
TRBJ2-3	TRBD1	TRBV27	many	TGTGCCAGTAACCTGGGACAGGGGGCGGCAGATACGCAGTATTTT	CASNLGQGAADTQYF
TRBJ1-1	NA	TRBV5-5	many	TGTGCCAGCAGCCCCTGGGGAGGTGTTGACACTGAAGCTTTCTTT	CASSPWGGVDTEAFF
TRBJ2-5	NA	TRBV20-1	many	TGCAGTGCTAGATCTCCGGCCCGATTACAAGAGACCCAGTACTTC	CSARSPARLQETQYF
TRBJ2-7	NA	TRBV28	NA	TGTGCCAGCAGGCTTCGGGGCGAGCAGTACTTC	CASRLRGEQYF
TRBJ2-5	TRBD2	TRBV20-1	medium-sized	TGCAGTGCCCAGACTAGCGGAGAGACCCAGTACTTC	CSAQTSGETQYF
TRBJ2-7	TRBD2	TRBV7-2	few	TGTGCCAGCAGCGCCTACCTAGCGGGGTACGAGCAGTACTTC	CASSAYLAGYEQYF
TRBJ2-1	NA	TRBV24-1	NA	TGTGCCACCAGTGACCCGACTAGGAGGAATGAGCTGTTCTTC	CATSDPTRRNELFF
TRBJ1-5	NA	TRBV5-1	many	TGCGCCAGCAGGCCAGGGGCCAGCAATCAGCCCCAGCATTTT	CASRPGASNQPQHF
TRBJ1-2	NA	TRBV6-2/TRBV6-3	few	TGTGCCAGCAGCTTACTCGGGTTAATAGCCAAGAACGAAGGCTATGGCTACACCTTC	CASSLLGLIAKNEGYGYTF